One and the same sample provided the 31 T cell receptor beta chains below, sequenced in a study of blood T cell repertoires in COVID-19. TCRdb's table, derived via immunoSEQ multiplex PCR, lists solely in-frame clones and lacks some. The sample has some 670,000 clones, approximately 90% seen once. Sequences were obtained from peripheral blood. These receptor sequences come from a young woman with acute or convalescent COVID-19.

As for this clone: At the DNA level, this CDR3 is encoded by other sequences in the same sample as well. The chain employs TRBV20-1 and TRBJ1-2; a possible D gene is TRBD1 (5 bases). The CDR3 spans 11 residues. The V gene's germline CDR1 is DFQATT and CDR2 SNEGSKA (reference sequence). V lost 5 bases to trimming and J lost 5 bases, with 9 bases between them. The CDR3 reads CSAPQGYGYTF. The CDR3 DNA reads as TGCAGTGCTCCGCAGGGATATGGCTACACCTTC.

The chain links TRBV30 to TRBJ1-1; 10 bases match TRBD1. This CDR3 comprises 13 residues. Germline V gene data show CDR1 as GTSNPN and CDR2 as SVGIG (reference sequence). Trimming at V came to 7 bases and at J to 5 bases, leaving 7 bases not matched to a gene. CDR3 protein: CAYSRDRGTEAFF. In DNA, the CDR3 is TGTGCCTACAGCCGGGACAGGGGAACTGAAGCTTTCTTT.

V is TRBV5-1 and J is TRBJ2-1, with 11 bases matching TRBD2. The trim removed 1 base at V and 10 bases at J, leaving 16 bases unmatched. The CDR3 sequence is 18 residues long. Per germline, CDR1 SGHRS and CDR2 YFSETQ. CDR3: CASSLRLAGGRSWREQFF. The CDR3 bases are TGCGCCAGCAGCTTGAGGCTAGCGGGGGGCCGATCCTGGCGCGAGCAGTTCTTC.

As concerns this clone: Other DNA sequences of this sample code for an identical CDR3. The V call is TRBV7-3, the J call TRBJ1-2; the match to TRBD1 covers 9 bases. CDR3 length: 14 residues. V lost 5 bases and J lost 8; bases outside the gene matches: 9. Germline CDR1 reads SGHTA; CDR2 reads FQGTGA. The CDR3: CASSPTGGAGGYTF. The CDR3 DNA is TGTGCCAGCAGCCCAACAGGGGGCGCAGGGGGCTACACCTTC.

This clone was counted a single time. For the CDR3, the DNA is TGTGCCAGCAGCTTAACGAGGCTGGATACGCAGTATTTT. Amino acids: CASSLTRLDTQYF. The chain links TRBV7-3 to TRBJ2-3; D not certain. The CDR3 length is 13 residues. V was clipped by 0 bases and J by 6 bases, with 7 bases between them. From germline, CDR1 is SGHTA and CDR2 FQGTGA. Variable domain in full (rest from reference TRBV7-3 and TRBJ2-3): GAGVSQTPSNKVTEKGKYVELRCDPISGHTALYWYRQSLGQGPEFLIYFQGTGAADDSGLPNDRFFAVRPEGSVSTLKIQRTERGDSAVYLCASSLTRLDTQYFGPGTRLTVL.

This chain's CDR3 is CASSYSRTGGNTEAFF. The CDR3 region has the DNA TGTGCCAGCAGTTACTCCCGGACAGGGGGGAACACTGAAGCTTTCTTT. The chain joins TRBV6-5 to TRBJ1-1; 10 nucleotides agree with TRBD1. V was clipped by 0 bases and J by 1 base; unmatched bases: 2. CDR1 is MNHEY and CDR2 is SVGAGI in the germline V gene. CDR3 size: 16 residues.

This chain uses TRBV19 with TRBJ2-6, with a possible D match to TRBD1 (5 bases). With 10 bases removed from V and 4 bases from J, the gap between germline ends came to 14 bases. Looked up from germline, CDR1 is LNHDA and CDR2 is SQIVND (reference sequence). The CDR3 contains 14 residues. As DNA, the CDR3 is TGTGCCACACAGGACCCGCCCGGGGCCAACGTCCTGACTTTC. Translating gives CATQDPPGANVLTF.

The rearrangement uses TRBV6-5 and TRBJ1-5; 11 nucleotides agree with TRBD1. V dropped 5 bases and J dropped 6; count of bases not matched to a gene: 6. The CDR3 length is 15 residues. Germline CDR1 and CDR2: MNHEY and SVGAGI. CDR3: CASSLSGTGGQPQHF. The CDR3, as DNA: TGTGCCAGCAGTCTATCCGGGACAGGGGGTCAGCCCCAGCATTTT.

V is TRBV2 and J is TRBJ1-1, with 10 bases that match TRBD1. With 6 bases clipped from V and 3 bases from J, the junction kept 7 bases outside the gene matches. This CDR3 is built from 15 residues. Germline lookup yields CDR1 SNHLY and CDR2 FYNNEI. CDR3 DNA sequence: TGTGCCAGCAGGGGCTGGACAGGGGGACACACTGAAGCTTTCTTT. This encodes CASRGWTGGHTEAFF.

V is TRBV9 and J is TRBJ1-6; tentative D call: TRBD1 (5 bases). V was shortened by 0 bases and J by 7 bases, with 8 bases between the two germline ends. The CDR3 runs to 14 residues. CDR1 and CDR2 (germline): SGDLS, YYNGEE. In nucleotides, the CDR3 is TGTGCCAGCAGCGTAGTACAGGTGAATTCACCCCTCCACTTT. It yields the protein CASSVVQVNSPLHF.

The CDR3 sequence: CASSLVDRVTHEQYF. The CDR3 DNA follows: TGCGCCAGCAGCTTGGTGGACAGGGTTACTCACGAGCAGTACTTC. This chain connects TRBV5-1 to TRBJ2-7; TRBD1 matches at 8 bases. The V and J ends lost 0 bases and 5 bases, in that order; junction bases with no gene match: 7. The length of the CDR3 is 15 residues. Germline CDR1 and CDR2: SGHRS and YFSETQ.

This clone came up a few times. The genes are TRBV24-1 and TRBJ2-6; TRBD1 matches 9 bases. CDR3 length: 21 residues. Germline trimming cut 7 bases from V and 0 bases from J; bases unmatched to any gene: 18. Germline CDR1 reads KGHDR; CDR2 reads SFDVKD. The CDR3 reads CATRGGASGTGRSSGANVLTF. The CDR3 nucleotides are TGTGCCACCAGGGGGGGGGCTTCCGGGACAGGGCGATCCTCTGGGGCCAACGTCCTGACTTTC.

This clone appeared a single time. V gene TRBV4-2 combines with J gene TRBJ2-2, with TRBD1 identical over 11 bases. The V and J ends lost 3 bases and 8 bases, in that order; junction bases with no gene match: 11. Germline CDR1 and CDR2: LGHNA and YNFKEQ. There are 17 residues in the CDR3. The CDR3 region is CASSQRVGQGEEGELFF. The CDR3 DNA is TGTGCCAGCAGCCAGAGGGTGGGACAGGGGGAGGAAGGGGAGCTGTTTTTT.

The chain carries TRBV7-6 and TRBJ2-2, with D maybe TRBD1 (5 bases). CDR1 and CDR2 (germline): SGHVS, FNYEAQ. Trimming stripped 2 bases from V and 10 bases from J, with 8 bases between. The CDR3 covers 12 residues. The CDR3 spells CASSLWGEELFF. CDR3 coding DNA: TGTGCCAGCAGCTTATGGGGCGAGGAGCTGTTTTTT.

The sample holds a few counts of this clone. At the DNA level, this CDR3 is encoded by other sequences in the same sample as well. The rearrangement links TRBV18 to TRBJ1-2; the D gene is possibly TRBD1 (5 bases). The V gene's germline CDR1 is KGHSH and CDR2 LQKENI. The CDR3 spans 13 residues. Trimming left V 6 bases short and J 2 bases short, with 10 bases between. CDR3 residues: CASSPTANYGYTF. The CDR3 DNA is TGTGCCAGCTCCCCGACAGCGAACTATGGCTACACCTTC.

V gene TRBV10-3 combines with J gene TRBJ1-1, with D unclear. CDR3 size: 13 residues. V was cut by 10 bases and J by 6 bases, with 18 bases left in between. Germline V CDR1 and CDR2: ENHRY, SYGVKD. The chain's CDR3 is CATGRRESPEAFF. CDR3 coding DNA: TGTGCCACCGGGAGAAGGGAGTCTCCTGAAGCTTTCTTT.

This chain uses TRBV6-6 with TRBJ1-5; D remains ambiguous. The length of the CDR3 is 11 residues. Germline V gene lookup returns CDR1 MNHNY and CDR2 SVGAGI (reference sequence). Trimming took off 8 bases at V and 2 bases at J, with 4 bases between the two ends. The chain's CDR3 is CASRGNQPQHF. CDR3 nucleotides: TGTGCCAGCCGAGGCAATCAGCCCCAGCATTTT.

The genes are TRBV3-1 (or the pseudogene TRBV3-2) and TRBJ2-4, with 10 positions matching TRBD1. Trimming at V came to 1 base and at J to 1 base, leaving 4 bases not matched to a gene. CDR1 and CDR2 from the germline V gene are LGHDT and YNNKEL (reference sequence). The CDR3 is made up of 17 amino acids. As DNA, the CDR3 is TGTGCCAGCAGCCAAGGACAGGGGGCACTGGCCAAAAACATTCAGTACTTC. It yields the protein CASSQGQGALAKNIQYF.

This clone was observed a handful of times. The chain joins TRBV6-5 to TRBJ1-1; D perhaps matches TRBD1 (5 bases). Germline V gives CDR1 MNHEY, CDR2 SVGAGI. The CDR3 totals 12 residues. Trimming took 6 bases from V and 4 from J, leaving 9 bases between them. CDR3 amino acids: CASRRGLTEAFF. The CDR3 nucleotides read TGTGCCAGCAGACGGGGACTCACTGAAGCTTTCTTT.

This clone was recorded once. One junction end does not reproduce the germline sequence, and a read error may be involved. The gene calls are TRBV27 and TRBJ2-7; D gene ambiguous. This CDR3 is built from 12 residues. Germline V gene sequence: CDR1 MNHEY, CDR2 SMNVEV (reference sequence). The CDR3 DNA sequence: TGTGCCAGCAGTTTAAATCGGCAGGATTTAGTCTTC. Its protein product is CASSLNRQDLVF.

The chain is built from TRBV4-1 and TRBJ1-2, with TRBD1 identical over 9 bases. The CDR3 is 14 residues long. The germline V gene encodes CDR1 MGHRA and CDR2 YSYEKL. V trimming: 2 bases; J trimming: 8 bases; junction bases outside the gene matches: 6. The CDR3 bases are TGCGCCAGCAGCCAAACAGGGGGCGCGGGGGGCTACACCTTC. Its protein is CASSQTGGAGGYTF.

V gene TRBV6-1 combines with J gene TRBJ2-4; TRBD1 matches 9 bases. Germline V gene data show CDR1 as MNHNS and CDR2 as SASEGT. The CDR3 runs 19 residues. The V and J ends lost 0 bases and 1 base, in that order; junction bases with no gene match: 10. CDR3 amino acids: CASSEAAGGTGRAKNIQYF. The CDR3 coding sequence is TGTGCCAGCAGTGAAGCCGCTGGGGGGACAGGGAGGGCCAAAAACATTCAGTACTTC.

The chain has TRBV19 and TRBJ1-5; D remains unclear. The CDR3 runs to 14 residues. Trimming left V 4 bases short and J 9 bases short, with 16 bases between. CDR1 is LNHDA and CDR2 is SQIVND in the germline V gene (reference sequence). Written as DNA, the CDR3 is TGTGCCAGTAGTAGCCGCGAGGGTTATCGGCCCCAGCATTTT. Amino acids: CASSSREGYRPQHF.

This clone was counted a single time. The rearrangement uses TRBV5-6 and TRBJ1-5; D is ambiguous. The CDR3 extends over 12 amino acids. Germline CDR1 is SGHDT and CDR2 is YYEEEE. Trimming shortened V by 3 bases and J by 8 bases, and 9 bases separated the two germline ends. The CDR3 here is CASSYLSEPQHF. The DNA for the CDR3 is TGTGCCAGCAGCTACCTGTCGGAGCCCCAGCATTTT.

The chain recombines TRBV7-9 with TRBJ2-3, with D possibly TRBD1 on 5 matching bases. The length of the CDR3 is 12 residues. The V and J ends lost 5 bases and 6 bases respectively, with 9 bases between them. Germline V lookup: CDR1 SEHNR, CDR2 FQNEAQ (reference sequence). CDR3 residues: CASSLKGDTQYF. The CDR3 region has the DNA TGTGCCAGCAGCCTGAAGGGGGATACGCAGTATTTT.

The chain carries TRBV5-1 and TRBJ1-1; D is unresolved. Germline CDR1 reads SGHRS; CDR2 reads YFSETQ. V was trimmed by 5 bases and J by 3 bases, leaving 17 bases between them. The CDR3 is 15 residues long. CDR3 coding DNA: TGCGCCAGCAGTGGCTTTCCCCTCGGAGACACTGAAGCTTTCTTT. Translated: CASSGFPLGDTEAFF.

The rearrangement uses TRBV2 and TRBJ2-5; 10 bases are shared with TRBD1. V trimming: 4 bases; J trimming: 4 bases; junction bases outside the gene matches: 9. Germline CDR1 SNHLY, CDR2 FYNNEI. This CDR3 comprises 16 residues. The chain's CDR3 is CASSGSDRGLIETQYF. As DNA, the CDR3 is TGTGCCAGCAGTGGAAGCGACAGGGGGCTTATAGAGACCCAGTACTTC.

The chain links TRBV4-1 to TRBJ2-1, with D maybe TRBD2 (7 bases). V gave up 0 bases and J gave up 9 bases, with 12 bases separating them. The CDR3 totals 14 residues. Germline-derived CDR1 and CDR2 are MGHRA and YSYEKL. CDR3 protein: CASSQEGGGFEQFF. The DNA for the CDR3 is TGCGCCAGCAGCCAAGAGGGAGGGGGGTTTGAGCAGTTCTTC.

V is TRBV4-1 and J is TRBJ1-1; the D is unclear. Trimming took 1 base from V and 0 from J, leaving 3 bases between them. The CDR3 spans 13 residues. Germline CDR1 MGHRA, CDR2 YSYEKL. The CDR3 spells CASSQVVNTEAFF. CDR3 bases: TGCGCCAGCAGCCAAGTAGTGAACACTGAAGCTTTCTTT.

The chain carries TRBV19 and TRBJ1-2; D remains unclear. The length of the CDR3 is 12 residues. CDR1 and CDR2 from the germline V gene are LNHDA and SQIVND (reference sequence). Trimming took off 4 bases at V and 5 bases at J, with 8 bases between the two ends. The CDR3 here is CASSNTGYGYTF. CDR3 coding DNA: TGTGCCAGTAGTAACACCGGGTATGGCTACACCTTC.

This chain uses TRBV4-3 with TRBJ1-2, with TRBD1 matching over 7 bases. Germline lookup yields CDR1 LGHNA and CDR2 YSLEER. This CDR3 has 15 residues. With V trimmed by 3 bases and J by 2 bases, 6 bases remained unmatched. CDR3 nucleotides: TGCGCCAGCAGCCAGGCACCGACAGGGAACTATGGCTACACCTTC. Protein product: CASSQAPTGNYGYTF.